This T cell receptor beta chain came from a study of response to subunit inactivated influenza vaccine. General observations from the study: Authors suggested each seasonal influenza vaccination recruits few new T cells.

TCRdb passed the RT-PCR reads through MiXCR, listing each CDR3 protein once. This table has about 180,000 distinct CDR3 sequences, around 9.2% appearing once. Regarding this clonotype: Its antigen remains unidentified.

Germline V CDR1 and CDR2: SGHRS, YFSETQ. The V segment lost 4 bases and the J segment 0 bases; nucleotides outside the gene matches: 12. The CDR3 has 17 residues. The source of this sequence is a middle-aged man who received an inactivated influenza vaccine. Sequenced here: non-naive T cells sorted from PBMCs, sampled on the day of vaccination. The V and J genes are TRBV5-1 and TRBJ1-1; 7 bases line up with TRBD1. CDR3 coding DNA: TGCGCCAGCAGCCTAAAGGGACAGACAAACATGAACACTGAAGCTTTCTTT. This translates into CASSLKGQTNMNTEAFF.